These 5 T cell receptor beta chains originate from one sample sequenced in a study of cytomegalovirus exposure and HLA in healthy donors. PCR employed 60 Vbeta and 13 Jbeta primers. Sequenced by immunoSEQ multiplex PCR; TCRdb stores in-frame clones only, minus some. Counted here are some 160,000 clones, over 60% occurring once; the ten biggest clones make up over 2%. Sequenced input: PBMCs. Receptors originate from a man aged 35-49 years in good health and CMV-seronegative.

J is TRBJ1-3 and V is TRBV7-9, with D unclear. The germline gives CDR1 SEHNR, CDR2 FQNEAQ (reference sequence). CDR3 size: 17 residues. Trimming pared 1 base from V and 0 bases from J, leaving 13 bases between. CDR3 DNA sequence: TGTGCCAGCAGCTTAGGACACATGGGCCACTCTGGAAACACCATATATTTT. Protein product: CASSLGHMGHSGNTIYF.

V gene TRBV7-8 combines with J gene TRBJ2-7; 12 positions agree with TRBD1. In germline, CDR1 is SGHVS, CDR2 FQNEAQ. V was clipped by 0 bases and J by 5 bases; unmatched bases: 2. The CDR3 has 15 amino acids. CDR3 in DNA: TGTGCCAGCAGCTTAGCGGGACAGGGGGCCCACGAGCAGTACTTC. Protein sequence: CASSLAGQGAHEQYF.

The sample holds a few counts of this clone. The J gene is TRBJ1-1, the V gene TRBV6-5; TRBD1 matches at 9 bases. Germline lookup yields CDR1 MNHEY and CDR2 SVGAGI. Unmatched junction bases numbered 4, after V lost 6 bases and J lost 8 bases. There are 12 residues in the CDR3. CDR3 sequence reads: CASSRQGDEAFF. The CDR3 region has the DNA TGTGCCAGCAGCCGACAGGGGGACGAAGCTTTCTTT.

CDR3 region: CAWCRTGVYEQYF. The DNA for the CDR3 is TGTGCCTGGTGTCGGACAGGCGTATACGAGCAGTACTTC. The genes are TRBV30 and TRBJ2-7; 7 bases are a match to TRBD1. The V gene's germline CDR1 is GTSNPN and CDR2 SVGIG (reference sequence). This CDR3 is built from 13 residues. J gave up 4 bases and V 5 bases, and 8 bases lay outside the gene matches.

As DNA, the CDR3 is TGTGCCAGCAGTCGCCAGGATCTCATGAACACTGAAGCTTTCTTT. It translates to CASSRQDLMNTEAFF. This chain uses TRBV6-5 with TRBJ1-1, with D uncertain. Trimming removed 5 bases at V and 0 bases at J, with 13 bases between. Germline V gives CDR1 MNHEY, CDR2 SVGAGI. CDR3 length: 15 residues.